This TCR beta chain was sequenced during a study of PD-1 blockade in classical Hodgkin lymphoma. Sequencing was performed with immunoSEQ multiplex PCR; in TCRdb, only in-frame clones are kept and a portion is missing. This sample has some 150,000 clones, with about four fifths found just once. Following autologous stem cell transplantation, relapse occurred in every patient, and exposure to brentuximab vedotin varied. When best responses were assessed, they were complete response, partial response or progressive disease. The study's findings and limits: Diminished baseline TCR diversity has been reported in newly diagnosed patients relative to healthy donors. Possible causes of repertoire differences, disease activity or prior therapy, remain undefined. Compared with baseline, CD4+ but not CD8+ TCR diversity had risen significantly by C4D1.

The CDR3 runs to 12 residues. V was trimmed by 3 bases and J by 4 bases, leaving 4 bases between them. Germline V gene data show CDR1 as MNHEY and CDR2 as SMNVEV (reference sequence). Note on this clone: Its target is not known.

The rearrangement joins TRBV27 to TRBJ1-5; D is undetermined. This clonotype originated in a human donor with classical Hodgkin lymphoma. This sample comprised peripheral blood mononuclear cells (PBMCs), obtained before the second cycle of nivolumab. The CDR3 loop is CASSFSNQPQHF. The CDR3 DNA follows: TGTGCCAGCAGTTTTTCAAATCAGCCCCAGCATTTT.